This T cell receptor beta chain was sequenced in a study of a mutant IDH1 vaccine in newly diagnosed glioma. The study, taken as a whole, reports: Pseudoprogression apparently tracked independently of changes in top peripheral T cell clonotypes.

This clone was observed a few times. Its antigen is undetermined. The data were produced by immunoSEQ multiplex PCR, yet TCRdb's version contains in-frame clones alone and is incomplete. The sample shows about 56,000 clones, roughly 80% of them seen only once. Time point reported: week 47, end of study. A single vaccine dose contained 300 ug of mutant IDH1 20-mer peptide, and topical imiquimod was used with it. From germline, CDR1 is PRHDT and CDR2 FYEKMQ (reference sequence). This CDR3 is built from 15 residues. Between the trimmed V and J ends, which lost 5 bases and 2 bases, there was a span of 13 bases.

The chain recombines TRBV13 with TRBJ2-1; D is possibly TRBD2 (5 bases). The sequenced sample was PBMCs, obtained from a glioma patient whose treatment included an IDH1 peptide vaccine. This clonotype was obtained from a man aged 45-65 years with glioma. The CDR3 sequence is CASSPGRRTYNEQFF. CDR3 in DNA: TGTGCCAGCAGCCCGGGAAGGAGGACCTACAATGAGCAGTTCTTC.